This TCR beta chain was captured by sequencing in a study of T-cell memory formation after mild COVID-19 (dated by TCRdb to about 2021). For the study in its entirety: TCR sequence clusters from the two donors were largely donor specific. In a couple of donors, T-cell clones that expanded and contracted after mild COVID-19 were followed by sequencing TCRalpha and TCRbeta repertoires longitudinally. The cohort comprised two young, previously healthy adult volunteers, one female and one male. General study outcomes and caveats: SARS-CoV-2 specificity of the second-wave clones peaking on day 37 was not confirmed. From day 15 to 85, contracting clones showed balanced CD4/CD8 phenotypes, whereas a second wave of clones that expanded from day 15 to 37 leaned towards CD4+. Some responding clones were found in pre-infection memory, which suggests that pre-existing cross-reactive memory T cells took part in the SARS-CoV-2 response. The study included only two mild cases, and larger cohorts that include severe cases with pre-infection samples were judged to be necessary. Contracting CD4+ clones turned up mainly in the CM and EM memory subsets, whereas EMRA was where CD8+ clones were enriched.

The germline V gene sets CDR1 to MNHNS and CDR2 to SASEGT. Relative to germline, V is missing 1 base and J is missing 6 bases, with 8 bases of the junction outside any gene match. The CDR3 measures 16 amino acids from cysteine to phenylalanine. The sequence is cut down to CDR3 DNA, 48 bases in frame from base 1. Reads for this sample came from an Illumina NovaSeq 6000. cDNA libraries for TCRalpha and TCRbeta were prepared by 5'RACE using constant-segment primers, with sample barcodes and unique molecular identifiers added. Trizol reagent was used to extract RNA from every sample. Libraries were amplified in two PCR steps, with a second sample barcode and Illumina TruSeq adapters added in the second step. Sequencing of the libraries was done on an Illumina NovaSeq, producing 2 x 150 bp paired-end reads. In the source study's methods: Demultiplexing of reads and collapsing into UMI-guided consensus sequences were performed with migec v1.2.7. With mixcr v2.1.11, UMI consensuses were aligned to TRA and TRB V and J templates and assembled into clonotypes. Expanded or contracted clonotypes were those called significant by both edgeR and NoisET, with noise models trained on biological replicates. For edgeR calls, the cutoffs were a false discovery rate-adjusted p below 0.01 and a log2 fold-change threshold of 1. As an exploratory analysis of dynamics, max-normalized trajectories of the 1000 most abundant clonotypes were examined with PCA combined with hierarchical clustering. Each responding clone was given a CD4 or CD8 phenotype based on the CD4+ and CD8+ repertoires, which had been sequenced separately. TCRdb reprocessing: public reads trimmed at Q25 with fastp, clones called with MiXCR, in-frame beta chains kept. Rows with a matching CDR3 protein are joined into one entry that keeps the most common DNA and genes. What appears here as the V and J calls and clone size reflects TCRdb's work, not the paper's. Present in this sample are 350,000 to 500,000 distinct CDR3 sequences, more than 15% of which were seen just once. Roughly 21% of the sample lies in the top ten.

Ficoll-Paque density gradient centrifugation was used to isolate PBMCs. A remark on this clonotype: Its recognized antigen is unknown. Base-call qualities are not available, and no considerably larger clone is one nucleotide away.

The V and J segments used are TRBV6-1 and TRBJ2-1, with 8 bases matching TRBD1. Source material: PBMCs or a T cell subset sorted from them (not recorded which). The TCR sequence derives from a man aged 18 to 30 who had mild COVID-19 (a few samples of this study predate the infection). The sample titles of this study are shuffled in the database, so cell type and time point are left out; the donor was told from shared clones. The nucleotide sequence reads TGTGCCAGCAGTGAAGGGACAGGGAAAAGTCGCAATGAGCAGTTCTTC. Its protein reads: CASSEGTGKSRNEQFF.